The source of this TCR beta chain is a study of CD8+ T cells in alopecia areata. Study summary: Patients received oral tofacitinib, 5 to 10 mg twice daily, for moderate-to-severe alopecia areata. The study's findings and limits: There were many expanded lesional clones persisting in scalp and blood during tofacitinib. The study found tofacitinib significantly decreased scalp clonality and expanded CD8+ clones among the top 100. Sequencing of scalp tissue also captures the resident alphabeta T cells of normal skin.

Treatment: oral pan-JAK inhibitor, 5-10 mg twice daily. Comment on this clone: As yet, its antigen is unknown.

The sequencing template was cDNA reverse transcribed from extracted RNA. Libraries were prepared by immunoSEQ multiplex PCR; TCRdb keeps only in-frame clonotypes and omits some of them. The repertoire includes approximately 45,000 clones, roughly two thirds of them detected once, and roughly 20% sits in the top ten. This CDR3 has 14 residues. CDR1 is SQVTM and CDR2 is ANQGSEA in the germline V gene. Trimming pared 1 base from V and 5 bases from J, leaving 12 bases between. The TCR originated in a human donor with alopecia areata. The sample in question was CD8+ T cells sorted from blood, obtained at week 4, from a patient treated with tofacitinib. V is TRBV29-1 and J is TRBJ2-1, with D maybe TRBD2 (6 bases). The CDR3 region is CSVEGGGADNEQFF. The CDR3 DNA is TGCAGCGTTGAAGGAGGAGGGGCTGACAATGAGCAGTTCTTC.